These 17 T cell receptor beta chains share one sample of origin, sequenced in a study of T-cell memory formation after mild COVID-19. A single record per CDR3 protein comes from TCRdb applying MiXCR to the 5' RACE reads. The table has some 490,000 distinct CDR3 sequences, 15% to 20% seen once. What was sequenced was PBMCs or a T cell subset sorted from them (not recorded which). The source of these receptors is an adult woman who had mild COVID-19 (a few samples of this study predate the infection). Cell type and time point are not known.

This clonotype was detected ten times or more. The chain couples TRBV7-9 to TRBJ2-2, with D hard to call. V was pared by 3 bases and J by 0 bases, with 8 bases between. Germline V CDR1 and CDR2: SEHNR, FQNEAQ (reference sequence). The CDR3 extends over 15 amino acids. This chain's CDR3 is CASSLTRANTGELFF. CDR3 nucleotides: TGTGCCAGCAGCTTGACCCGGGCGAACACCGGGGAGCTGTTTTTT.

The rearrangement uses TRBV30 and TRBJ1-1; tentative D call: TRBD1 (6 bases). CDR3 length: 14 residues. Germline V CDR1 and CDR2: GTSNPN, SVGIG (reference sequence). Trimming took off 0 bases at V and 3 bases at J, with 11 bases between the two ends. This chain's CDR3 is CAWSVPGAYTEAFF. CDR3 coding DNA: TGTGCCTGGAGTGTACCAGGGGCATACACTGAAGCTTTCTTT.

The rearrangement joins TRBV5-6 to TRBJ2-7; TRBD2 aligns across 10 bases. There are 15 residues in the CDR3. The germline V gene has CDR1 SGHDT and CDR2 YYEEEE. Unmatched junction bases numbered 9, after V lost 5 bases and J lost 4 bases. In nucleotides, the CDR3 is TGTGCCAGCAGTGCTCCGGGACTAGCGTCATACGAGCAGTACTTC. Its protein product is CASSAPGLASYEQYF.

The chain carries TRBV12-3 or TRBV12-4 and TRBJ1-1; D is perhaps TRBD1 (5 bases). The ends were cut back, 5 bases at V and 1 base at J, with 11 bases in the middle. CDR3 length: 14 residues. The CDR3 nucleotides read TGTGCCAGCAGTAGGGACTTCCGGAACACTGAAGCTTTCTTT. Encoded protein: CASSRDFRNTEAFF.

This clonotype was counted a few times. V is TRBV29-1 and J is TRBJ1-2, with D perhaps TRBD1 (6 bases). The CDR3 contains 14 residues. V lost 6 bases and J 2 bases, leaving 16 bases between the germline ends. CDR1 and CDR2 (germline): SQVTM, ANQGSEA. The CDR3 DNA is TGCAGCGTAGCAGGGGTAACAGACAACTATGGCTACACCTTC. Translating gives CSVAGVTDNYGYTF.

This clonotype has just a few counts. The chain combines TRBV5-1 with TRBJ1-1, with D perhaps TRBD1 (5 bases). The CDR3 covers 14 residues. With 2 bases removed from V and 0 bases from J, the gap between germline ends came to 8 bases. CDR1 is SGHRS and CDR2 is YFSETQ in the germline V gene. CDR3 sequence: CASSFGTLNTEAFF. The CDR3, as DNA: TGCGCCAGCAGCTTCGGGACTTTGAACACTGAAGCTTTCTTT.

The rearrangement links TRBV5-1 to TRBJ2-3; TRBD2 might be the D (6 bases). Trimming left V 0 bases short and J 3 bases short, with 8 bases between. CDR3 size: 14 residues. Germline loops: CDR1 SGHRS, CDR2 YFSETQ. CDR3 sequence reads: CASSLERETDTQYF. The DNA of the CDR3 is TGCGCCAGCAGCTTGGAACGGGAGACAGATACGCAGTATTTT.

The rearrangement joins TRBV7-6 to TRBJ2-1, with 15 nucleotides matching TRBD2. Germline assignment: CDR1 SGHVS and CDR2 FNYEAQ. V shed 5 bases and J 12 bases; nucleotides not matched to a gene: 2. The CDR3 runs to 13 residues. The CDR3: CASSMGLAGGQFF. Written as DNA, the CDR3 is TGTGCCAGCAGCATGGGACTAGCGGGGGGGCAGTTCTTC.

This clonotype came up a few times. V and J are TRBV7-2 and TRBJ1-5; D not resolved. The germline gives CDR1 SGHTA, CDR2 FQGNSA. Trimming cost V 0 bases and J 0 bases, with 9 bases left between them. The CDR3 has 16 residues. CDR3 DNA sequence: TGTGCCAGCAGCTTAGCGAGGCAGACTAGCAATCAGCCCCAGCATTTT. This gives the protein CASSLARQTSNQPQHF. The full variable domain, completed using reference TRBV7-2 and TRBJ1-5, is GAGVSQSPSNKVTEKGKDVELRCDPISGHTALYWYRQSLGQGLEFLIYFQGNSAPDKSGLPSDRFSAERTGGSVSTLTIQRTQQEDSAVYLCASSLARQTSNQPQHFGDGTRLSIL.

The rearrangement uses TRBV29-1 and TRBJ2-7; 7 nucleotides align to TRBD1. Trimming cost V 3 bases and J 2 bases; bases outside gene matches: 10. CDR3 length: 15 amino acids. The V gene's germline CDR1 is SQVTM and CDR2 ANQGSEA. The CDR3 reads CSVEVAGTAPYEQYV. In nucleotides, the CDR3 is TGCAGCGTTGAGGTGGCAGGGACAGCCCCCTACGAGCAGTACGTC.

This chain connects TRBV30 to TRBJ1-5; 8 bases align to TRBD1. The junction had 5 bases not matched to a gene; V was cut back by 1 base and J by 3 bases. Germline CDR1 is GTSNPN and CDR2 is SVGIG (reference sequence). This CDR3 spans 15 amino acids. CDR3 coding DNA: TGTGCCTGGAGTGGTGAGGGACAGGTCAATCAGCCCCAGCATTTT. This codes for CAWSGEGQVNQPQHF. The complete variable domain, with remaining parts taken from reference TRBV30 and TRBJ1-5, reads SQTIHQWPATLVQPVGSPLSLECTVEGTSNPNLYWYRQAAGRGLQLLFYSVGIGQISSEVPQNLSASRPQDRQFILSSKKLLLSDSGFYLCAWSGEGQVNQPQHFGDGTRLSIL.

This rearrangement joins TRBV29-1 to TRBJ1-1; maybe TRBD1 (6 bases). Germline-derived CDR1 and CDR2 are SQVTM and ANQGSEA. V gave up 4 bases and J gave up 5 bases, with 14 bases separating them. The CDR3 covers 13 residues. The CDR3 DNA is TGCAGCGTTGGGGGGCAGGGGCTAACTGAAGCTTTCTTT. This gives the protein CSVGGQGLTEAFF.

The rearrangement uses TRBV7-8 and TRBJ1-1; tentative D call: TRBD1 (5 bases). The V end was cut by 5 bases, the J end by 4 bases, with 14 bases between. Germline lookup yields CDR1 SGHVS and CDR2 FQNEAQ. The CDR3 spans 14 residues. Written as DNA, the CDR3 is TGTGCCAGCAGCCACACATCGGGGGGCACTGAAGCTTTCTTT. Its translation is CASSHTSGGTEAFF.

In this sample, this clonotype turned up a few times. This chain joins TRBV7-9 and TRBJ1-2; D possibly corresponds to TRBD1 (5 bases). Germline CDR1 SEHNR, CDR2 FQNEAQ (reference sequence). V was clipped by 5 bases and J by 5 bases, with 18 bases between them. The CDR3 is made up of 15 amino acids. The CDR3 nucleotides are TGTGCCAGCAGCACCCGTACCGGGGGAGAATATGGCTACACCTTC. This codes for CASSTRTGGEYGYTF.

CDR3 sequence reads: CASSSRLGSLVNGYTF. In DNA form, the CDR3 reads TGTGCCAGCAGCTCTCGCCTGGGGTCTCTAGTAAATGGCTACACCTTC. This chain uses TRBV5-5 with TRBJ1-2; no firm D call. Germline V gives CDR1 SGHKS, CDR2 YYEKEE (reference sequence). The CDR3 runs to 16 residues. V was trimmed by 3 bases and J by 6 bases, leaving 21 bases between them.

The chain combines TRBV3-1 with TRBJ1-2, with 7 bases fitting TRBD1. This CDR3 spans 12 amino acids. Unmatched junction bases numbered 4, after V lost 8 bases and J lost 4 bases. Germline V gene sequence: CDR1 LGHDT, CDR2 YNNKEL (reference sequence). The CDR3 nucleotides read TGTGCCAGCGACCACAGGGGCTATGGCTACACCTTC. It codes for CASDHRGYGYTF.

This clonotype was counted a few times. This chain joins TRBV7-2 and TRBJ2-1, with 11 bases that match TRBD2. Trimming took 4 bases from V and 4 from J; bases not matched to a gene: 6. Germline loops: CDR1 SGHTA, CDR2 FQGNSA. CDR3 length: 16 residues. CDR3 loop: CASSSVAGGVYNEQFF. CDR3 bases: TGTGCCAGCAGCTCCGTAGCGGGAGGGGTATACAATGAGCAGTTCTTC.